The 30 T cell receptor beta chains reported below all come from one sample, sequenced in a study of OX40 agonist ivuxolimab in advanced cancers. This table comes from immunoSEQ multiplex PCR, and its TCRdb copy is limited to in-frame clones, with some not included. The sample holds roughly 24,000 clones, roughly 85% seen once. The material was CD4+ or CD8+ T cells sorted from blood, obtained in a trial of the OX40 agonist ivuxolimab. These receptors were taken from an adult with an advanced solid tumor such as melanoma, head and neck, liver or kidney cancer.

This chain joins TRBV13 and TRBJ2-3; 12 bases agree with TRBD2. CDR1 is PRHDT, CDR2 FYEKMQ, per germline (reference sequence). The CDR3 is 16 residues long. Unmatched junction bases numbered 9, after V lost 6 bases and J lost 5 bases. CDR3 nucleotide sequence: TGTGCCAGCAGGCCCCCTAGCGGGGGGGTGAGAGATACGCAGTATTTT. It yields the protein CASRPPSGGVRDTQYF.

The chain employs TRBV7-6 and TRBJ2-7, with TRBD1 identical over 7 bases. This CDR3 comprises 15 residues. Germline assignment: CDR1 SGHVS and CDR2 FNYEAQ. The trim removed 6 bases at V and 2 bases at J, leaving 10 bases unmatched. CDR3 DNA sequence: TGTGCCAGCAGAAATCCTCCGGACAGGACCTACGAGCAGTACTTC. Protein product: CASRNPPDRTYEQYF. Full variable domain (remainder filled in from reference TRBV7-6 and TRBJ2-7): GAGVSQSPRYKVTKRGQDVALRCDPISGHVSLYWYRQALGQGPEFLTYFNYEAQQDKSGLPNDRFSAERPEGSISTLTIQRTEQRDSAMYRCASRNPPDRTYEQYFGPGTRLTVT.

The chain links TRBV4-2 to TRBJ2-3; TRBD1 aligns across 9 bases. This CDR3 has 14 amino acids. The V and J ends lost 5 bases and 6 bases, in that order; junction bases with no gene match: 6. Per germline, CDR1 LGHNA and CDR2 YNFKEQ. CDR3 loop: CASSLGQGYDTQYF. DNA of the CDR3: TGTGCCAGCAGCTTGGGACAGGGATACGATACGCAGTATTTT.

The chain uses TRBV6-1 and TRBJ2-6, with D perhaps matching TRBD1 or TRBD2 (5 bases each). Germline lookup yields CDR1 MNHNS and CDR2 SASEGT. The V and J ends lost 2 bases and 4 bases respectively, with 9 bases between them. The CDR3 runs to 15 residues. CDR3 amino acids: CASSERGAGANVLTF. DNA of the CDR3: TGTGCCAGCAGTGAAAGAGGGGCAGGGGCCAACGTCCTGACTTTC.

V and J are TRBV28 and TRBJ2-7, with D possibly TRBD2 on 5 matching bases. Germline loops: CDR1 MDHEN, CDR2 SYDVKM. There are 12 residues in the CDR3. The V end lost 5 bases, the J end lost 4 bases, and 9 bases lay between the germline ends. CDR3 coding DNA: TGTGCCAGCAGTCCGGACTGGTACGAGCAGTACTTC. It codes for CASSPDWYEQYF.

The table lists this clone with a few counts. This chain uses TRBV19 with TRBJ1-5, with D perhaps matching TRBD1 (6 bases). Germline V lookup: CDR1 LNHDA, CDR2 SQIVND (reference sequence). The CDR3 consists of 14 residues. Trimming removed 5 bases from V and 5 bases from J, with 13 bases in between. CDR3 sequence: CASSPGALYQPQHF. The DNA for the CDR3 is TGTGCCAGTAGTCCAGGGGCCTTATATCAGCCCCAGCATTTT.

The genes are TRBV28 and TRBJ1-2; no definite D call. Trimming left V 3 bases short and J 6 bases short, with 14 bases between. The CDR3 runs to 14 residues. Germline CDR1 and CDR2: MDHEN and SYDVKM. CDR3 loop: CASSFYSGDDGYTF. DNA of the CDR3: TGTGCCAGCAGTTTTTACTCTGGGGATGATGGCTACACCTTC.

V usage is TRBV10-1 and J usage is TRBJ2-7; tentative D call: TRBD2 (6 bases). The CDR3 runs to 14 residues. Trimming cost V 0 bases and J 7 bases, with 13 bases left between them. Germline V gene lookup returns CDR1 WNHNN and CDR2 SYGVQD (reference sequence). This CDR3 reads CASSESELAAEQYF. The DNA for the CDR3 is TGCGCCAGCAGTGAGTCGGAATTAGCGGCTGAGCAGTACTTC.

The J gene is TRBJ2-7, the V gene TRBV28; 9 nucleotides align to TRBD2. Germline trimming cut 3 bases from V and 5 bases from J; bases unmatched to any gene: 8. This CDR3 has 15 amino acids. Germline V gene data show CDR1 as MDHEN and CDR2 as SYDVKM. The DNA for the CDR3 is TGTGCCAGCAGTTTTCGACTAGCGGTCGGCCACGAGCAGTACTTC. It specifies CASSFRLAVGHEQYF.

This clone was detected only a few times. The CDR3 loop is CSVDIGGPEAFF. The DNA for the CDR3 is TGCAGCGTTGATATAGGTGGACCTGAAGCTTTCTTT. The chain couples TRBV29-1 to TRBJ1-1; no clear D. Germline V gives CDR1 SQVTM, CDR2 ANQGSEA. The V end was cut by 3 bases, the J end by 6 bases, with 11 bases between. The CDR3 has 12 amino acids. The variable domain in full, with the rest retrieved from reference TRBV29-1 and TRBJ1-1, is SAVISQKPSRDICQRGTSLTIQCQVDSQVTMMFWYRQQPGQSLTLIATANQGSEATYESGFVIDKFPISRPNLTFSTLTVSNMSPEDSSIYLCSVDIGGPEAFFGQGTRLTVV.

The rearrangement uses TRBV6-5 and TRBJ2-7; TRBD2 aligns across 10 bases. Germline lookup yields CDR1 MNHEY and CDR2 SVGAGI. This CDR3 region has 14 residues. The V and J ends lost 2 bases and 9 bases, in that order; junction bases with no gene match: 7. The CDR3, as DNA: TGTGCCAGCAGTTACGGGACTAGCGCGTCATTGCAGTACTTC. Translation gives CASSYGTSASLQYF.

This chain joins TRBV13 and TRBJ2-2; no clear D. V was shortened by 4 bases and J by 4 bases, with 4 bases between the two germline ends. Germline V gives CDR1 PRHDT, CDR2 FYEKMQ (reference sequence). The CDR3 length is 12 residues. CDR3 nucleotides: TGTGCCAGCAGCTCCCGCACCGGGGAGCTGTTTTTT. It translates to CASSSRTGELFF.

This clone has only a few counts. The chain is built from TRBV7-2 and TRBJ2-2; D is unresolved. CDR3 length: 11 residues. Between the trimmed V and J ends, which lost 10 bases and 2 bases, there was a span of 5 bases. Germline V gene sequence: CDR1 SGHTA, CDR2 FQGNSA. The CDR3 DNA reads as TGTGCCACAGATAACACCGGGGAGCTGTTTTTT. This translates into CATDNTGELFF.

This chain connects TRBV9 to TRBJ2-7, with D hard to call. Germline V gene sequence: CDR1 SGDLS, CDR2 YYNGEE. Trimming cost V 0 bases and J 2 bases, with 15 bases left between them. CDR3 length: 16 amino acids. Here the CDR3 DNA reads TGTGCCAGCAGCGTAGGTACCCACCGAGAAACCTACGAGCAGTACTTC. It translates to CASSVGTHRETYEQYF.

J is TRBJ2-3 and V is TRBV7-6; the D gene is possibly TRBD2 (6 bases). The ends were cut back, 5 bases at V and 0 bases at J, with 12 bases in the middle. Germline assignment: CDR1 SGHVS and CDR2 FNYEAQ. The CDR3 is made up of 15 amino acids. Here the CDR3 DNA reads TGTGCCAGCAGCCCACTAGCAGCTAGCACAGATACGCAGTATTTT. This encodes CASSPLAASTDTQYF.

The chain is built from TRBV9 and TRBJ1-1; 7 bases line up with TRBD1. V lost 0 bases to trimming and J lost 6 bases; unmatched junction nucleotides: 14. There are 17 residues in the CDR3. Germline CDR1 and CDR2: SGDLS and YYNGEE. The CDR3 bases are TGTGCCAGCAGCGTAGTAAGGGACAGTAGTGAGGACGCTGAAGCTTTCTTT. Translating it yields CASSVVRDSSEDAEAFF.

To note about this clone: At one of its ends the junction is not consistent with the germline gene, which may arise from a read error. This sequence joins TRBV7-7 and TRBJ2-3; D might be TRBD2 (6 bases). Germline CDR1 and CDR2: SSHAT and FNYEAQ (reference sequence). There are 16 residues in the CDR3. The CDR3 spells CASSLVLSGSTDTQYF. DNA of the CDR3: TGTGCTAGCAGCTTAGTTCTTAGCGGAAGCACAGATACGCAGTATTTT.

The chain uses TRBV9 and TRBJ2-1, with D possibly TRBD2 on 7 matching bases. Germline V gene sequence: CDR1 SGDLS, CDR2 YYNGEE. Trimming removed 0 bases at V and 7 bases at J, with 14 bases between. The CDR3 covers 15 residues. The CDR3 nucleotides read TGTGCCAGCAGCGTAGGCGGGGGCACCTCAAATGAGCAGTTCTTC. Protein sequence: CASSVGGGTSNEQFF.

The rearrangement uses TRBV7-6 and TRBJ2-5; D uncertain. The germline gives CDR1 SGHVS, CDR2 FNYEAQ. With 0 bases removed from V and 5 bases from J, the gap between germline ends came to 13 bases. The CDR3 runs to 15 residues. In DNA form, the CDR3 reads TGTGCCAGCAGCTTAGCGGGCCCACCTGCGGAGACCCAGTACTTC. This sequence encodes CASSLAGPPAETQYF. The full variable domain, in which reference TRBV7-6 and TRBJ2-5 provide the parts outside the CDR3, is GAGVSQSPRYKVTKRGQDVALRCDPISGHVSLYWYRQALGQGPEFLTYFNYEAQQDKSGLPNDRFSAERPEGSISTLTIQRTEQRDSAMYRCASSLAGPPAETQYFGPGTRLLVL.

This clone came up once. The CDR3 bases are TGTGCCAGCCGGGGTAGCGGTCCCTACGAGCAGTACTTC. It translates to CASRGSGPYEQYF. The chain links TRBV7-9 to TRBJ2-7, with D possibly TRBD2 on 6 matching bases. Trimming removed 8 bases from V and 2 bases from J, with 13 bases in between. Germline V gives CDR1 SEHNR, CDR2 FQNEAQ (reference sequence). CDR3 length: 13 amino acids. The full variable domain, in which reference TRBV7-9 and TRBJ2-7 provide the parts outside the CDR3, is DTGVSQNPRHKITKRGQNVTFRCDPISEHNRLYWYRQTLGQGPEFLTYFQNEAQLEKSRLLSDRFSAERPKGSFSTLEIQRTEQGDSAMYLCASRGSGPYEQYFGPGTRLTVT.

This clone was observed a single time. The chain has TRBV5-1 and TRBJ2-1; 9 bases align to TRBD1. After removal of 1 base from V and 8 bases from J, the junction contained 7 bases not matched to a gene. This CDR3 is built from 15 residues. Germline V gives CDR1 SGHRS, CDR2 YFSETQ. The CDR3 DNA is TGCGCCAGCAGCTTGCCCCACCGGACAGGGGATGAGCAGTTCTTC. Residues: CASSLPHRTGDEQFF. The complete variable domain, with remaining parts taken from reference TRBV5-1 and TRBJ2-1, reads KAGVTQTPRYLIKTRGQQVTLSCSPISGHRSVSWYQQTPGQGLQFLFEYFSETQRNKGNFPGRFSGRQFSNSRSEMNVSTLELGDSALYLCASSLPHRTGDEQFFGPGTRLTVL.

The chain has TRBV9 and TRBJ2-2; TRBD2 matches at 10 bases. CDR1 is SGDLS, CDR2 YYNGEE, per germline. The CDR3 has 18 residues. The junction had 12 bases not matched to a gene; V was cut back by 4 bases and J by 3 bases. The CDR3 DNA is TGTGCCAGCAGCCTGGGGGCTAGCGGGAGCGCGGACACCGGGGAGCTGTTTTTT. It yields the protein CASSLGASGSADTGELFF.

CDR3 loop: CASSPGTGSTGELFF. In DNA form, the CDR3 reads TGTGCCAGCAGCCCCGGAACAGGATCCACCGGGGAGCTGTTTTTT. This chain links TRBV28 with TRBJ2-2; a weak D match, TRBD1 (5 bases). The germline gives CDR1 MDHEN, CDR2 SYDVKM. Trimming left V 6 bases short and J 4 bases short, with 15 bases between. There are 15 residues in the CDR3.

This rearrangement joins TRBV7-9 to TRBJ2-2; D not resolved. CDR1 and CDR2 (germline): SEHNR, FQNEAQ (reference sequence). The CDR3 has 14 residues. Between the trimmed V and J ends, which lost 0 bases and 5 bases, there was a span of 7 bases. CDR3 nucleotide sequence: TGTGCCAGCAGCTTAGCTGTTACGACCGGGGAGCTGTTTTTT. This sequence encodes CASSLAVTTGELFF.

This chain uses TRBV6-1 with TRBJ2-3, with D possibly being TRBD1 or TRBD2 (5 bases each). V shed 3 bases and J shed 9 bases, with 13 bases lying between them. The CDR3 is made up of 13 amino acids. Germline CDR1 MNHNS, CDR2 SASEGT. The CDR3 nucleotides are TGTGCCAGCAGTGACGGGGACCCCACAACGCAGTATTTT. Protein sequence: CASSDGDPTTQYF.

The CDR3 DNA is TGCGCCAGCAGCCAAGATTGGAACAGGGGGCTCGACGAGCAGTACTTC. Translation gives CASSQDWNRGLDEQYF. The chain couples TRBV4-3 to TRBJ2-7; 9 nucleotides agree with TRBD1. The germline V gene has CDR1 LGHNA and CDR2 YSLEER. This CDR3 comprises 16 residues. The ends lost 0 bases at V and 5 bases at J; junction bases unmatched: 8.

J is TRBJ2-7 and V is TRBV4-3; 8 nucleotides line up with TRBD1. Germline-derived CDR1 and CDR2 are LGHNA and YSLEER. The CDR3 is 17 amino acids. With 0 bases clipped from V and 4 bases from J, the junction kept 11 bases outside the gene matches. The CDR3 sequence is CASSQDYVQGASYEQYF. Here the CDR3 DNA reads TGCGCCAGCAGCCAAGATTACGTTCAGGGGGCGTCATACGAGCAGTACTTC.

This chain links TRBV10-3 with TRBJ1-5; D may be TRBD1 (5 bases). Germline CDR1 is ENHRY and CDR2 is SYGVKD. Trimming took 0 bases from V and 5 from J, leaving 11 bases between them. This CDR3 region has 15 residues. The DNA for the CDR3 is TGTGCCATCAGTGAGTCTGGAGGGGTGGATCAGCCCCAGCATTTT. It is translated as CAISESGGVDQPQHF.

The V gene is TRBV11-2, the J gene TRBJ2-1; D uncertain. The CDR3 length is 17 residues. Germline loops: CDR1 SGHAT, CDR2 FQNNGV. V shed 4 bases and J shed 3 bases, with 19 bases lying between them. CDR3 sequence: CASSSSSSSLIYNEQFF. Here the CDR3 DNA reads TGTGCCAGCAGCTCATCCTCCTCTTCTTTAATCTACAATGAGCAGTTCTTC. Based on the CDR3 plus reference TRBV11-2 and TRBJ2-1, the full variable domain is EAGVAQSPRYKIIEKRQSVAFWCNPISGHATLYWYQQILGQGPKLLIQFQNNGVVDDSQLPKDRFSAERLKGVDSTLKIQPAKLEDSAVYLCASSSSSSSLIYNEQFFGPGTRLTVL.

The V gene is TRBV6-1, the J gene TRBJ2-7; D is unclear. CDR1 is MNHNS and CDR2 is SASEGT in the germline V gene. The CDR3 extends over 14 amino acids. V lost 3 bases and J lost 5, with 14 bases in between. CDR3 in amino acids: CASSDWNTDHEQYF. DNA of the CDR3: TGTGCCAGCAGTGATTGGAACACAGACCACGAGCAGTACTTC.